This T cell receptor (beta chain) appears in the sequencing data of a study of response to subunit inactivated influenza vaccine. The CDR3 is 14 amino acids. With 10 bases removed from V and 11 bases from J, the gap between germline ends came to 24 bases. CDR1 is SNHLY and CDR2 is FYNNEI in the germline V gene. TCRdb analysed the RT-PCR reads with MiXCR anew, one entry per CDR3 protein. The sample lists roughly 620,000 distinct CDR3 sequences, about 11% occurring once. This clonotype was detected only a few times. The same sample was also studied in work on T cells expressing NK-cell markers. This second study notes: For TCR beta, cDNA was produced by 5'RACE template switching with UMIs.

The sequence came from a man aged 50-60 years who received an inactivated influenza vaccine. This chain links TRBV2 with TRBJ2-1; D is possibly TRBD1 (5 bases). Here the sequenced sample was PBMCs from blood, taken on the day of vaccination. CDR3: CATQSRPQTVKQFF. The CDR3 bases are TGTGCCACCCAGTCTCGGCCCCAGACAGTTAAGCAGTTCTTC.